These T cell receptor beta chains were read from a single sample in a study of T cell changes during pregnancy in multiple sclerosis. Libraries were prepared by immunoSEQ multiplex PCR; TCRdb keeps only in-frame clonotypes and omits some of them. The sample shows around 70,000 clones, roughly 91% of them seen only once. Sequences were derived from CD4+ T cells from peripheral blood mononuclear cells, sampled after pregnancy. The receptors stem from a female donor with multiple sclerosis, enrolled in a pregnancy study. CDR3s include the opening cysteine and the closing phenylalanine or tryptophan. The D gene is left open where the match is weak. Only some rows state a clone size, as once, few, many or a class for expanded clones.

V gene	clone size	J gene	D gene	CDR3 protein	CDR3 DNA
TRBV5-1	once	TRBJ1-1	TRBD1	CASSSGQGNTEAFF	TGCGCCAGCAGCTCGGGACAGGGCAACACTGAAGCTTTCTTT
TRBV6-5	NA	TRBJ2-7	TRBD1	CASGQGYEQYF	TGTGCCAGTGGACAGGGTTACGAGCAGTACTTC
TRBV5-1	NA	TRBJ1-4	TRBD1	CASSSGQGREKLFF	TGCGCCAGCAGCTCCGGACAGGGGCGTGAAAAACTGTTTTTT
TRBV5-6	NA	TRBJ1-3	NA	CASSLARQLYSGNTIYF	TGTGCCAGCAGCTTGGCCCGACAGCTCTACTCTGGAAACACCATATATTTT
TRBV14	NA	TRBJ1-6	TRBD1	CASSGTVNSPLHF	TGTGCCAGCAGCGGGACAGTCAATTCACCCCTCCACTTT
TRBV13	NA	TRBJ2-7	NA	CASSRRGAGITLYEQYF	TGTGCCAGCAGCCGTCGGGGGGCGGGGATAACCCTCTACGAGCAGTACTTC
TRBV7-3	NA	TRBJ2-2	NA	CASSLMGSTGELFF	TGTGCCAGCAGCTTAATGGGGAGCACCGGGGAGCTGTTTTTT
TRBV5-1	NA	TRBJ2-3	NA	CASSRTSTDTQYF	TGCGCCAGCAGCCGGACTAGCACAGATACGCAGTATTTT
TRBV6-1	NA	TRBJ2-7	NA	CASSEAAASTYEQYF	TGTGCCAGCAGTGAGGCGGCAGCCTCAACCTACGAGCAGTACTTC
TRBV28	NA	TRBJ1-5	TRBD1	CASSFPGTGQAQHF	TGTGCCAGCAGTTTCCCGGGGACAGGGCAAGCCCAGCATTTT
TRBV6-5	NA	TRBJ2-5	NA	CASSYQGRETQYF	TGTGCCAGCAGTTATCAGGGAAGAGAGACCCAGTACTTC
TRBV7-9	NA	TRBJ2-2	TRBD1	CAGQGAANTGELFF	TGTGCCGGACAGGGGGCGGCGAACACCGGGGAGCTGTTTTTT
TRBV5-4	NA	TRBJ1-2	NA	CASSLERPRTSNYGYTF	TGTGCCAGCAGCTTGGAGCGGCCCAGGACTTCTAACTATGGCTACACCTTC
TRBV7-2	NA	TRBJ2-2	TRBD2	CASSYSPGRGTGELFF	TGTGCCAGCAGCTACAGCCCAGGGCGGGGGACCGGGGAGCTGTTTTTT
TRBV11-3	NA	TRBJ2-1	TRBD2	CASSFSGTTNEQFF	TGTGCCAGCAGCTTCTCCGGGACTACCAATGAGCAGTTCTTC
TRBV5-6	NA	TRBJ1-2	NA	CASYPRTGGYTF	TGTGCCAGCTACCCCAGAACGGGAGGCTACACCTTC
TRBV7-8	NA	TRBJ2-1	TRBD2	CASEETSGVNEQFF	TGTGCCAGCGAGGAGACTAGCGGGGTCAATGAGCAGTTCTTC
TRBV27	NA	TRBJ2-1	TRBD2	CASSFERLAVNNEQFF	TGTGCCAGCAGTTTCGAAAGACTAGCGGTCAACAATGAGCAGTTCTTC
TRBV2	NA	TRBJ1-4	NA	CASTDRRTNEKLFF	TGTGCCAGCACCGACAGGAGAACTAATGAAAAACTGTTTTTT
TRBV2	NA	TRBJ1-5	TRBD1	CVSSGQGRNQPQHF	TGTGTCAGCAGCGGACAGGGGCGGAATCAGCCCCAGCATTTT
TRBV10-3	NA	TRBJ2-1	TRBD2	CASAGEGGHNEQFF	TGTGCCTCCGCCGGGGAGGGAGGTCACAATGAGCAGTTCTTC
TRBV19	NA	TRBJ2-7	NA	CASSIEHIHYEQYF	TGTGCCAGTAGTATAGAACATATCCACTACGAGCAGTACTTC
TRBV28	NA	TRBJ1-2	TRBD1	CASSLTGKGYGYTF	TGTGCCAGCAGTTTGACAGGGAAGGGCTATGGCTACACCTTC
TRBV5-1	NA	TRBJ1-1	NA	CASSRRAGSGNTEAFF	TGCGCCAGCAGCCGCCGGGCAGGGTCAGGGAACACTGAAGCTTTCTTT
TRBV6-1	NA	TRBJ2-1	NA	CASSRQHNEQFF	TGTGCCAGCAGCCGACAGCACAATGAGCAGTTCTTC
TRBV6-5	NA	TRBJ1-1	TRBD1	CASSYDRESTEAFF	TGTGCCAGCAGTTACGACAGGGAATCGACTGAAGCTTTCTTT
TRBV18	NA	TRBJ1-1	NA	CASSGIVRKGADAEAFF	TGTGCCAGCTCAGGAATCGTAAGGAAAGGGGCCGACGCTGAAGCTTTCTTT
TRBV6-6	NA	TRBJ1-5	NA	CASSQGGQPQHF	TGTGCCAGCAGTCAAGGGGGTCAGCCCCAGCATTTT
TRBV19	few	TRBJ2-1	TRBD2	CASRGGGSYNEQFF	TGTGCCAGTAGAGGCGGGGGCTCCTACAATGAGCAGTTCTTC
TRBV19	once	TRBJ1-2	NA	CASSQRSGVDYGYTF	TGTGCCAGTAGTCAGAGGTCAGGGGTCGACTATGGCTACACCTTC
TRBV28	NA	TRBJ1-5	NA	CASSFPRVNQPQHF	TGTGCCAGCAGTTTCCCCCGGGTGAACCAGCCCCAGCATTTT
TRBV7-8	NA	TRBJ2-2	NA	CASSYTGLSTGELFF	TGTGCCAGCAGCTATACAGGGTTGAGCACCGGGGAGCTGTTTTTT
TRBV30	NA	TRBJ2-1	NA	CAWSVLAGRPYNEQFF	TGTGCCTGGAGTGTATTGGCAGGGCGGCCCTACAATGAGCAGTTCTTC
TRBV5-4	few	TRBJ2-3	NA	CASSLPGGADTQYF	TGTGCCAGCAGCTTGCCAGGAGGGGCAGATACGCAGTATTTT
TRBV9	NA	TRBJ2-7	TRBD2	CASSQTSGGASYEQYF	TGTGCCAGCAGCCAGACTAGCGGGGGGGCCTCCTACGAGCAGTACTTC
TRBV2	NA	TRBJ2-1	TRBD2	CASSEGGGGFDEQFF	TGTGCCAGCAGTGAAGGCGGGGGGGGGTTTGATGAGCAGTTCTTC
TRBV5-5	once	TRBJ2-2	TRBD2	CASSLRGLGRATTGELFF	TGTGCCAGCAGCTTACGAGGACTAGGACGGGCAACCACCGGGGAGCTGTTTTTT
TRBV2	NA	TRBJ2-1	TRBD2	CASRMRGGRHNEQFF	TGTGCCAGCAGGATGCGGGGGGGCCGCCACAATGAGCAGTTCTTC
TRBV19	once	TRBJ2-1	NA	CASSILRGRGRNEQFF	TGTGCCAGTAGTATTCTCCGTGGCAGGGGCAGGAATGAGCAGTTCTTC
TRBV28	NA	TRBJ2-7	TRBD1	CATTPGTGKYEQYF	TGTGCCACTACCCCCGGGACAGGGAAATACGAGCAGTACTTC
TRBV27	NA	TRBJ1-1	NA	CASSLSPGPNTEAFF	TGTGCCAGCAGTTTATCACCAGGGCCAAACACTGAAGCTTTCTTT